This T cell receptor beta chain was sequenced in a study of blood T cell repertoires in COVID-19. Study-wide context: Spain, Italy and the United States supplied samples that represented acute and convalescent COVID-19. Sources were T cells, B-cell-depleted T cells, or PBMCs; the material itself was cDNA or gDNA.

Methods used by the authors: The authors estimated nucleated cell counts from reference gene primer amplification. TCRdb's table, derived via immunoSEQ multiplex PCR, lists solely in-frame clones and lacks some. That table furnishes V, J and clone size, whereas the DNA furnished D and trimming. The profile shows about 130,000 clones, 84% of them singletons. Sequencing was done on a sample of peripheral blood. The receptor was derived from a human donor in a cohort sampled during active COVID-19.

The CDR3 coding sequence is TGTGCCAGCAGTTCCTGGACAGCTAACTATGGCTACACCTTC. Its translation: CASSSWTANYGYTF. V gene TRBV6-5 combines with J gene TRBJ1-2, with TRBD1 as a possible D gene (6 bases). V was clipped by 4 bases and J by 0 bases, with 9 bases between them. In germline, CDR1 is MNHEY, CDR2 SVGAGI. This CDR3 region has 14 residues.